The T cell receptor beta chain under discussion was sequenced for a study of cytomegalovirus exposure and HLA in healthy donors. Study findings and constraints: Fewer than 200 TCR beta chains were listed as cytomegalovirus-associated. Reports indicate that TCR beta sequences accurately predicted the HLA-A and HLA-B alleles of most subjects. Reports described diagnosis of cytomegalovirus status by the classifier as highly specific and sensitive.

The CDR3 extends over 15 amino acids. PCR employed 60 Vbeta and 13 Jbeta primers. Measured with immunoSEQ multiplex PCR; TCRdb has only the in-frame clones, and not every one. This sample has fewer than 180,000 clones; roughly 77% occur once, and the top ten carry approximately 3.7%. For this clone: What it recognizes is unknown.

Sequencing was done on a sample of PBMCs. The chain joins TRBV21-1 to TRBJ2-7; the table's D call, TRBD2, was not checked against the DNA. TRBV21-1 is a known pseudogene. The origin of this receptor is a human donor in good health. CDR3 sequence: CASSTRGGDTYEQYF. CDR3 nucleotides: TGTGCCAGCAGCACTAGAGGGGGGGATACCTACGAGCAGTACTTC.